The 27 T cell receptor beta chains below all came from one sample that was sequenced in a study of metastatic and nonmetastatic thyroid tumors. There were no patients who had received any treatment before thyroid surgery. TCRdb re-clonotyped the PCR reads through MiXCR. The sample has some 25,000 clones, 19% seen once. The sample was blood. These receptors originate from a male donor with papillary thyroid cancer or a benign thyroid nodule (not recorded which). Some clones in this sample may be carry-over from other donors' samples.

The chain combines TRBV15 with TRBJ2-7; 8 bases map to TRBD1. This CDR3 has 13 residues. Germline V gene lookup returns CDR1 LNHNV and CDR2 YYDKDF (reference sequence). Trimming removed 6 bases from V and 9 bases from J; junction bases left unmatched: 10. Here the CDR3 reads CATSDSQGAGQYF. For the CDR3, the DNA is TGTGCCACCAGTGATTCTCAGGGGGCTGGGCAGTACTTC.

V gene TRBV7-2 combines with J gene TRBJ2-3; tentatively, D is TRBD1 (6 bases). The germline V and J ends were trimmed by 2 bases and 5 bases, with 11 bases remaining between them. The CDR3 is made up of 14 amino acids. CDR1 SGHTA and CDR2 FQGNSA come from the germline V gene. CDR3 residues: CASSLQGIGDTQYF. The CDR3 DNA reads as TGTGCCAGCAGCTTACAGGGGATCGGAGATACGCAGTATTTT.

The chain has TRBV18 and TRBJ1-2, with D perhaps TRBD1 (5 bases). The CDR3 has 12 amino acids. V was cut by 4 bases and J by 13 bases, with 16 bases left in between. The V gene's germline CDR1 is KGHSH and CDR2 LQKENI. The CDR3 DNA reads as TGTGCCAGCTCACTAGGGGAGGGTGTTGGCACCTTC. Protein product: CASSLGEGVGTF.

This clone was observed many times. This chain uses TRBV7-9 with TRBJ2-5, with a possible D match to TRBD2 (7 bases). CDR1 and CDR2 from the germline V gene are SEHNR and FQNEAQ (reference sequence). This CDR3 has 14 amino acids. V lost 1 base, J lost 2 bases, and 8 bases lay in between. CDR3 protein: CASSLEGGQETQYF. CDR3 in DNA: TGTGCCAGCAGCTTAGAGGGGGGGCAAGAGACCCAGTACTTC.

A few counts support this clone. The chain combines TRBV6-5 with TRBJ2-6; D is undetermined. Per germline, CDR1 MNHEY and CDR2 SVGAGI. The V end was cut by 4 bases, the J end by 2 bases, with 6 bases between. The length of the CDR3 is 14 residues. CDR3 residues: CASSFYAGANVLTF. The CDR3 bases are TGTGCCAGCAGTTTTTACGCTGGGGCCAACGTCCTGACTTTC.

The CDR3 DNA reads TGTGCCAGCAGTTCCTCAAACTGGGGGACTGAAGCTTTCTTT. Translated: CASSSSNWGTEAFF. This sequence joins TRBV6-5 and TRBJ1-1; D is possibly TRBD1 (5 bases). CDR3 length: 14 residues. The germline V and J ends were trimmed by 4 bases and 5 bases, with 14 bases remaining between them. CDR1 is MNHEY and CDR2 is SVGAGI in the germline V gene.

The chain uses TRBV4-2 and TRBJ2-7; 7 bases match TRBD1. J gave up 3 bases and V 0 bases, and 11 bases lay outside the gene matches. The CDR3 is 17 residues long. The germline V gene has CDR1 LGHNA and CDR2 YNFKEQ. This CDR3 reads CASSQDPTHDRDYEQYF. In DNA form, the CDR3 reads TGTGCCAGCAGCCAAGATCCCACCCACGACAGGGACTACGAGCAGTACTTC.

This clone has ten or more counts. The chain employs TRBV18 and TRBJ2-1; D may match TRBD1 or TRBD2 (5 bases each). CDR1 is KGHSH, CDR2 LQKENI, per germline. The CDR3 contains 17 residues. Trimming shortened V by 3 bases and J by 4 bases, and 19 bases separated the two germline ends. The CDR3 loop is CASSPPEGRARYNEQFF. CDR3 DNA: TGTGCCAGCTCACCGCCTGAGGGGCGGGCAAGGTACAATGAGCAGTTCTTC.

This clone has at least ten counts. The identical CDR3 is also encoded by other nucleotide sequences in the sample. V usage is TRBV10-2 and J usage is TRBJ1-1, with TRBD1 identical over 8 bases. V gave up 5 bases and J gave up 4 bases; unmatched junction bases: 0. This CDR3 contains 12 residues. CDR1 is WSHSY, CDR2 SAAADI, per germline. The CDR3 nucleotides are TGCGCCAGCAGTACAGGGGGCACTGAAGCTTTCTTT. It encodes CASSTGGTEAFF.

This clone was observed at least ten times. CDR3 in DNA: TGTGCCAGCAGCCCCCGGGCCTTTAATGAAAAACTGTTTTTT. Residues: CASSPRAFNEKLFF. The chain uses TRBV9 and TRBJ1-4; no definite D call. CDR1 is SGDLS, CDR2 YYNGEE, per germline. The CDR3 is 14 residues long. V lost 4 bases, J lost 4 bases, and 11 bases lay in between.

By share, this clone ranks as medium-sized. The chain is built from TRBV15 and TRBJ2-1; 8 bases are shared with TRBD2. CDR1 is LNHNV and CDR2 is YYDKDF in the germline V gene (reference sequence). The V gene end was trimmed by 5 bases and the J gene end by 9 bases; junction bases not matched to a gene: 12. The CDR3 totals 15 residues. In DNA form, the CDR3 reads TGTGCCACCAGCCCAGGGAGCGGGAGCATCCCTGAGCAGTTCTTC. The encoded protein is CATSPGSGSIPEQFF.

This clone was recorded a few times. This sequence may be a read error, since a much larger clone differs from it by one base. Other DNA sequences from this sample encode an identical CDR3 as well. V is TRBV29-1 and J is TRBJ1-1; possible D gene TRBD1, 6 bases. This CDR3 is built from 13 residues. Germline V gives CDR1 SQVTM, CDR2 ANQGSEA. CDR3 sequence reads: CSVRPKGGNEAFF. CDR3 nucleotides: TGCAGTGTTAGACCTAAAGGGGGAAATGAAGCTTTCTTT.

This clone was recorded many times. The rearrangement links TRBV29-1 to TRBJ1-1, with 8 bases lining up with TRBD1. The germline V gene encodes CDR1 SQVTM and CDR2 ANQGSEA. Trimming at V came to 6 bases and at J to 6 bases, leaving 12 bases not matched to a gene. This CDR3 spans 14 amino acids. CDR3 sequence: CSVAPGQGASEAFF. The CDR3 bases are TGCAGCGTCGCCCCAGGACAGGGAGCTTCTGAAGCTTTCTTT.

V and J are TRBV12-3 or TRBV12-4 and TRBJ2-3; TRBD2 is a possible D gene (6 bases). Trimming cost V 8 bases and J 2 bases, with 20 bases left between them. The CDR3 covers 16 residues. The chain's CDR3 is CASVSLAVGYTDTQYF. CDR3 nucleotides: TGTGCCAGCGTTTCGTTAGCGGTGGGATACACAGATACGCAGTATTTT.

This clone was found many times. This chain connects TRBV2 to TRBJ2-1, with no clear D. Looked up from germline, CDR1 is SNHLY and CDR2 is FYNNEI. V was pared by 7 bases and J by 4 bases, with 8 bases between. This CDR3 is 12 amino acids long. For the CDR3, the DNA is TGTGCCAGCATTTCTCTTTACAATGAGCAGTTCTTC. It encodes CASISLYNEQFF.

This chain links TRBV6-5 with TRBJ1-3; TRBD1 might be the D (6 bases). The CDR3 is 16 residues long. V was shortened by 5 bases and J by 10 bases, with 24 bases between the two germline ends. In germline, CDR1 is MNHEY, CDR2 SVGAGI. This chain's CDR3 is CASSHTGRFPGGTIYF. The DNA of the CDR3 is TGTGCCAGCAGTCACACAGGGCGATTCCCGGGGGGGACCATATATTTT.

In this sample, this clone is medium-sized. The genes are TRBV28 and TRBJ2-7, with D perhaps given as TRBD1 or TRBD2 (5 bases each). Germline CDR1 and CDR2: MDHEN and SYDVKM. The CDR3 extends over 14 amino acids. Trimming stripped 8 bases from V and 7 bases from J, with 21 bases between. Written as DNA, the CDR3 is TGTGCCAGCTACGAAGGAACAGGACTCGGAGAGCAGTACTTC. It specifies CASYEGTGLGEQYF.

This clone was seen a handful of times. The chain is built from TRBV6-5 and TRBJ2-5; D is possibly TRBD2 (6 bases). CDR1 is MNHEY, CDR2 SVGAGI, per germline. The V and J ends lost 10 bases and 1 base respectively, with 13 bases between them. The CDR3 length is 13 residues. The CDR3 region is CAISPGGQETQYF. Written as DNA, the CDR3 is TGTGCCATCTCTCCCGGGGGCCAAGAGACCCAGTACTTC.

There are many counts of this clone. With a much larger clone just one base away, this may be a read error. This chain connects TRBV7-9 to TRBJ2-7; TRBD1 matches 8 bases. The CDR3 loop spans 13 amino acids. Germline V gene data show CDR1 as SEHNR and CDR2 as FQNEAQ (reference sequence). The CDR3 sequence is CASSPPGGYERYF. In DNA, the CDR3 is TGTGCCAGCAGCCCGCCAGGGGGCTACGAGCGGTACTTC.

This chain connects TRBV6-2 or TRBV6-3 to TRBJ2-7; no reliable D call. The germline V gene encodes CDR1 MNHEY and CDR2 SVGEGT. The ends were cut back, 4 bases at V and 5 bases at J, with 15 bases in the middle. The CDR3 extends over 14 amino acids. The CDR3 reads CASSSARRPHEQYF. In nucleotides, the CDR3 is TGTGCCAGCAGTTCGGCCCGCCGACCCCACGAGCAGTACTTC.

This clone was found many times. The chain recombines TRBV30 with TRBJ2-5; D might be TRBD2 (5 bases). Looked up from germline, CDR1 is GTSNPN and CDR2 is SVGIG (reference sequence). Trimming removed 2 bases at V and 2 bases at J, with 15 bases between. This CDR3 region has 15 residues. The CDR3 DNA reads as TGTGCCTGGAGTTCGTCTCCAAGACTACAAGAGACCCAGTACTTC. Amino acids: CAWSSSPRLQETQYF.

By share of the sample, this clone is medium-sized (0.01 to 0.1%). The chain recombines TRBV28 with TRBJ1-6; D is undetermined. V was pared by 3 bases and J by 9 bases, with 15 bases between. Germline V gene sequence: CDR1 MDHEN, CDR2 SYDVKM. CDR3 length: 15 residues. DNA for the CDR3: TGTGCCAGCAGTTTTCTCGAGAGACTCGGTTCACCCCTCCACTTT. As protein: CASSFLERLGSPLHF.

This rearrangement joins TRBV5-1 to TRBJ1-2; D remains ambiguous. Between the trimmed V and J ends, which lost 1 base and 7 bases, there was a span of 11 bases. Germline-derived CDR1 and CDR2 are SGHRS and YFSETQ. This CDR3 has 13 residues. DNA for the CDR3: TGCGCCAGCAGCTTGCTAGGGATCGCTGGCTACACCTTC. Encoded protein: CASSLLGIAGYTF.

Concerning this clone: Sequence at one end of the junction differs from germline and may be a read error. This chain joins TRBV27 and TRBJ2-7; TRBD1 is a possible D gene (5 bases). The CDR3 length is 13 residues. Germline assignment: CDR1 MNHEY and CDR2 SMNVEV (reference sequence). CDR3 nucleotide sequence: TGTGCCAGCAGTTTAGGACAAGTCTACCAGCAGTACTTC. Translated, it gives CASSLGQVYQQYF.

With respect to this clone: Germline is not matched at one junction end, which may reflect a read error. The V and J genes are TRBV19 and TRBJ1-1; 11 bases match TRBD1. Germline CDR1 LNHDA, CDR2 SQIVND (reference sequence). This CDR3 has 15 residues. The CDR3: CASSIVGTGGAEDFF. For the CDR3, the DNA is TGTGCCAGTAGTATCGTTGGGACAGGGGGAGCTGAAGATTTCTTT.

The chain uses TRBV28 and TRBJ1-2; TRBD1 aligns across 8 bases. Germline V lookup: CDR1 MDHEN, CDR2 SYDVKM. The V segment lost 10 bases and the J segment 6 bases; nucleotides outside the gene matches: 10. This CDR3 contains 13 residues. For the CDR3, the DNA is TGTGCCATCCGACAGGGGATAAAAAATGGCTACACCTTC. Encoded protein: CAIRQGIKNGYTF.

V gene TRBV29-1 combines with J gene TRBJ2-2; D is possibly TRBD1 (5 bases). Germline V lookup: CDR1 SQVTM, CDR2 ANQGSEA. The CDR3 is 14 amino acids. The CDR3 nucleotides read TGCGGCGCTGAAGTAGGGGCTCGCACCGGGGAGCTGTTTTTT. Translation gives CGAEVGARTGELFF.